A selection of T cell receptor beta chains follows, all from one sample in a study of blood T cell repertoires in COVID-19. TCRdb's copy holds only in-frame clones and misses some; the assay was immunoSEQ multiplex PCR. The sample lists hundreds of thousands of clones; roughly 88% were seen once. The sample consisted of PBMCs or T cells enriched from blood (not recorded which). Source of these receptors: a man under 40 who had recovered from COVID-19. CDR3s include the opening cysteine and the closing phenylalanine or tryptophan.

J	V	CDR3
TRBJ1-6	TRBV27	CASSSRGTSYNSPLHF
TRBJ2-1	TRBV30	CAAGGYNEQFF
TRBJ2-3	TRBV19	CASSPPRGLAGGLGTDTQYF
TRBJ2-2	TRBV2	CASSVQGIKNTGELFF
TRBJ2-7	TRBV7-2	CASSGGYPGRNSYEQYF
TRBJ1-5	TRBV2	CASRRGGNSNQPQHF
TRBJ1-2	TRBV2	CASGAGQAYGYTF
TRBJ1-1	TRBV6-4	CASSTDGGLNTEAFF
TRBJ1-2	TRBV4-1	CASSQPRTGRKYGYTF
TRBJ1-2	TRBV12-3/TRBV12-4	CASRPTGNYGYTF
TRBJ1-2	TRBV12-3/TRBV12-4	CASSLERGGYTF
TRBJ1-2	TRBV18	CASSLDRGDRGYTF
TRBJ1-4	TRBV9	CASSPPIPQDRNEKLFF
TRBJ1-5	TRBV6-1	CASSDLVVGREHF
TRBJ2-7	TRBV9	CASSVALGPNEQYF
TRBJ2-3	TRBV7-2	CASQRETSTDTQYF
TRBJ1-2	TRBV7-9	CASSLEGDRANYGYTF
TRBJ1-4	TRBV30	CAWARQGEKLFF
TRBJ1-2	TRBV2	CASSLTGGPYGYTF
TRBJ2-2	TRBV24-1	CATSDEGTGGETGELFF
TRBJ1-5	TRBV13	CASSRSTGGLGQPQHF
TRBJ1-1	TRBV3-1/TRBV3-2	CASSPREAGREAFF
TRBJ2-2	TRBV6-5	CASSSPRNTGELFF
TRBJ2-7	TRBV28	CASTAGAGAYEQYF
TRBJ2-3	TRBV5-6	CASSLVSGGADTQYF
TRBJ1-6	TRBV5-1	CASSLFIGDNSPLHF
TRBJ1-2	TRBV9	CASSEGQKGGYTF
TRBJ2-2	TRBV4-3	CASSHVLSGDRATGELFF
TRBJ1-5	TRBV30	CAWSAGGSNQPQHF
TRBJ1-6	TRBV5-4	CASSEELSDTLHF
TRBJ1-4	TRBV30	CAWGTGTTTNEKLFF
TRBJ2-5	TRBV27	CASSLMGDRPQETQYF
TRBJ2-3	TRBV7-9	CASSSGLAGTDTQYF
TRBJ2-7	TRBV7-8	CASSLAGRAKGYEQYF
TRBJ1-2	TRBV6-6	CASSLDRDGYTF
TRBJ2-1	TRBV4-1	CASSQTGLAGGLSYNEQFF
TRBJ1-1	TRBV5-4	CASSPGGGDTEAFF
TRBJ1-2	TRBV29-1	CSVAGSNYGYTF
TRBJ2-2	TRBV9	CASNSQGLGTGELFF
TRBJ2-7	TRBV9	CASSATGHEQYF
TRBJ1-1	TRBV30	CAWSGGRYTEAFF
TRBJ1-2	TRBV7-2	CASSLIINQGQIYGYTF